This T cell receptor beta chain was identified in a study of beta chain features in type 1 diabetes (dated by TCRdb to the late 2010s). Turning to the overall study: Mean age, gender distribution, total cell number and subset yield were not different between patients and healthy donors. A total of about 110 million sorted cells were examined across all samples, and the number of cells per subset was strongly correlated with RNA yield. In the study, recently diagnosed type 1 diabetes patients and matched healthy donors were compared on the TCRB repertoires of their sorted circulating CD4+ T cell subsets. Regulatory and stem cell-like memory subsets were obtained from only 8 patients and roughly 8 healthy donors, while naive and central memory subsets were obtained from all 30 or so donors. Results and caveats for the whole study, not just this receptor: Only small numbers of individuals were included in the HLA sub-analyses, which left unresolved whether HLA type had any influence on TCRB rearrangement. Patients with type 1 diabetes made fewer insertions and deleted more nucleotides at VDJ recombination sites, implying thymic rearrangement abnormalities. A moderate but significant shortening of TCRB CDR3 length was observed in type 1 diabetes patients in all four CD4+ subsets. Naive, central memory and regulatory TCRB repertoires appeared to be more alike among patients than among healthy donors. Because cDNA rather than genomic DNA was sequenced, highly expressing activated cells could have been over-represented, although no difference in activation and CD3 levels was found between groups. Shorter templates might have been favored by PCR, but patient and control samples were amplified and corrected together, so both groups would have been affected equally by any skew.

Each donor gave one peripheral blood draw, averaging approximately 0.12 L, which was collected into heparinised tubes. Naive, central memory, regulatory and stem cell-like memory CD4+ T cells were sorted on a BD FACSAria II using a panel including CD45RO, CCR7, CD25, CD127, CD95 and CD27. Purity was above 95% for every sorted population. Right away, PBMCs were isolated by Lymphoprep density gradient centrifugation and were stained directly, with no culture step. To minimize batch effects, samples were stained and sorted in pairs, one healthy donor with one patient per experiment. Counted from cysteine to phenylalanine, this CDR3 has 14 amino acids. Just the 42-base CDR3 DNA is kept, in frame starting at base 1. V was cut back by 0 bases and J by 8 bases, leaving a gap of 9 bases between them. The germline V gene yields SGDLS for CDR1 and YYNGEE for CDR2. The entire isolated RNA was reverse transcribed using the High Capacity cDNA Reverse Transcription Kit, and thus expressed TCRB transcripts were sequenced. Deep immunoSEQ sequencing was applied to naive, central memory and regulatory T cell samples, giving an average of about 3.8 million total reads per sample. Sorted cells were lysed in RLT buffer, and RNA was extracted using DNase-treated RNeasy Micro or Mini kits according to cell number. Each cell subset was processed on its own to prevent cross-contamination, while patient and healthy donor samples were processed together. The immunoSEQ multiplex PCR was used to amplify TCRB sequences from cDNA, generating 87-bp fragments that spanned the CDR3 region. The amplicons were sequenced using the Illumina HiSeq platform. On the study's bioinformatics: PCR bias was corrected computationally using synthetic template baselines, and reads within Hamming distance 2 were collapsed, with unmergeable singletons discarded. Reads were aligned against IMGT so that V, D and J genes, CDR3 length and insertions or deletions at six rearrangement sites could be assigned. Within each subset, clonotype counts were normalized to sorted cell number, after which true diversity and Gini coefficients were computed with the tcR R package. Repertoire sharing was quantified using the overlap coefficient calculated on TCRB nucleotide sequences. Sourced from immuneACCESS, this table was stored by TCRdb with only in-frame sequences that have V and J called. A share of the clones is absent; for the studies checked, an unresolved V gene accounts for under half, and the remainder has no known explanation. For V, J and clone size, that table is used; D and trimming come from the DNA. The sample table holds over 150,000 clones, of which around 8% were seen once. The ten largest account for approximately 0.85% of the sample.

This clone was picked up a small number of times. Its antigen is not yet known. No base quality values were provided; no much bigger clone lies one nucleotide off. The sample comprised central memory CD4+ T cells from blood. This receptor was taken from a woman between 40 and 55 years old with type 1 diabetes. This receptor chain uses TRBV9 and TRBJ1-6; the D gene is perhaps TRBD1, from 6 matching bases. The sequenced DNA is TGTGCCAGCAGCGTAGCGTCAGGGGATTCACCCCTCCACTTT. Its amino acids are CASSVASGDSPLHF.